One sample yielded the 8 T cell receptor beta chains listed below, sequenced in a study of cytomegalovirus exposure and HLA in healthy donors. PCR employed 60 Vbeta and 13 Jbeta primers. Repertoires were generated with immunoSEQ multiplex PCR, while TCRdb's copy carries only in-frame clones and drops some. Of about 190,000 clones in the sample, roughly 77% were seen once. Sequencing used PBMCs. Every receptor here comes from a man aged 25 to 40 in good health and CMV-seropositive.

In its sample, this clone was seen a few times. Other nucleotide sequences in the sample specify the same CDR3. The rearrangement links TRBV19 to TRBJ1-1, with D possibly matching TRBD1 (5 bases). V was clipped by 3 bases and J by 1 base, with 6 bases between them. The CDR3 consists of 13 residues. CDR1 and CDR2 from the germline V gene are LNHDA and SQIVND (reference sequence). Written as DNA, the CDR3 is TGTGCCAGTAGTATGGGGCAGAACACTGAAGCTTTCTTT. Protein sequence: CASSMGQNTEAFF.

This sequence joins TRBV9 and TRBJ2-7, with D possibly being TRBD2 (7 bases). In germline, CDR1 is SGDLS, CDR2 YYNGEE. The CDR3 covers 15 residues. Trimming shortened V by 0 bases and J by 5 bases, and 15 bases separated the two germline ends. In DNA, the CDR3 is TGTGCCAGCAGCGTAGGGGGGGGCAGGGCCCACGAGCAGTACTTC. Its protein product is CASSVGGGRAHEQYF.

V usage is TRBV19 and J usage is TRBJ2-3, with 14 nucleotides matching TRBD2. Germline CDR1 is LNHDA and CDR2 is SQIVND (reference sequence). With V trimmed by 3 bases and J by 6 bases, 8 bases remained unmatched. The CDR3 runs 17 residues. CDR3 nucleotides: TGTGCCAGTAGTATCCAGACTAGCGGGGGGGAAAGGGATACGCAGTATTTT. Residues: CASSIQTSGGERDTQYF.

This clone was picked up one time. The CDR3 loop reads CATTGSPYNEQFF. DNA for the CDR3: TGTGCCACGACGGGTAGCCCCTACAATGAGCAGTTCTTC. The chain uses TRBV6-6 and TRBJ2-1; no clear D gene. Germline lookup yields CDR1 MNHNY and CDR2 SVGAGI (reference sequence). The V gene lost 10 bases and the J gene lost 2 bases, with 12 bases spanning the gap. CDR3 length: 13 amino acids.

The V and J genes are TRBV9 and TRBJ2-7; D may be TRBD2 (5 bases). V was shortened by 5 bases and J by 7 bases, with 22 bases between the two germline ends. This CDR3 has 15 amino acids. Germline CDR1 and CDR2: SGDLS and YYNGEE. The CDR3 sequence is CASSYGRRDLEEQYF. CDR3 bases: TGTGCCAGCAGTTACGGACGCCGGGATCTTGAAGAGCAGTACTTC. Full variable domain (missing parts from reference TRBV9 and TRBJ2-7): DSGVTQTPKHLITATGQRVTLRCSPRSGDLSVYWYQQSLDQGLQFLIQYYNGEERAKGNILERFSAQQFPDLHSELNLSSLELGDSALYFCASSYGRRDLEEQYFGPGTRLTVT.

This clone was recorded only once. The chain carries TRBV13 and TRBJ2-1; 11 bases fit TRBD2. Germline lookup yields CDR1 PRHDT and CDR2 FYEKMQ (reference sequence). This CDR3 contains 17 residues. J was trimmed by 0 bases and V by 5 bases; bases with no gene match: 6. The CDR3 coding sequence is TGTGCCAGCAGCCCGGGTAGCGGGGGGGCCTCCTACAATGAGCAGTTCTTC. This sequence encodes CASSPGSGGASYNEQFF. Looking up the rest from reference TRBV13 and TRBJ2-1 gives the full variable domain: AAGVIQSPRHLIKEKRETATLKCYPIPRHDTVYWYQQGPGQDPQFLISFYEKMQSDKGSIPDRFSAQQFSDYHSELNMSSLELGDSALYFCASSPGSGGASYNEQFFGPGTRLTVL.

The sample holds one count of this clone. The rearrangement uses TRBV27 and TRBJ1-5; D may be TRBD1 (5 bases). This CDR3 has 14 amino acids. V lost 7 bases to trimming and J lost 3 bases, with 13 bases between them. Germline V gene lookup returns CDR1 MNHEY and CDR2 SMNVEV (reference sequence). The CDR3 DNA reads TGTGCCAGCACCCCAAAGGGGTTCAATCAGCCCCAGCATTTT. Its translation is CASTPKGFNQPQHF.

The V call is TRBV7-2, the J call TRBJ2-2; the match to TRBD1 covers 7 bases. The length of the CDR3 is 15 residues. Germline V gene data show CDR1 as SGHTA and CDR2 as FQGNSA. V gave up 5 bases and J gave up 0 bases; unmatched junction bases: 3. The DNA for the CDR3 is TGTGCCAGCAGCCTCGGACAGGCGAACACCGGGGAGCTGTTTTTT. Its translation: CASSLGQANTGELFF.